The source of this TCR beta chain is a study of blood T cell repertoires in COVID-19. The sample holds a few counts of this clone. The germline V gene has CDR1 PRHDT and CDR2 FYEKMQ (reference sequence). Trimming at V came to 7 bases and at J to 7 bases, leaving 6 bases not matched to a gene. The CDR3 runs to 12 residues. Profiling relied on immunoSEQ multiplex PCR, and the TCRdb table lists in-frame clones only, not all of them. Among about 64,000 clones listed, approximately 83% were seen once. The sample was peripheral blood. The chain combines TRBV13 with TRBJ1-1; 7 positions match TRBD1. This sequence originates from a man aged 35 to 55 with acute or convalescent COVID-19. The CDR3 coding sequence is TGTGCCAGCAACGAACAGGGGAGTGAAGCTTTCTTT. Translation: CASNEQGSEAFF.